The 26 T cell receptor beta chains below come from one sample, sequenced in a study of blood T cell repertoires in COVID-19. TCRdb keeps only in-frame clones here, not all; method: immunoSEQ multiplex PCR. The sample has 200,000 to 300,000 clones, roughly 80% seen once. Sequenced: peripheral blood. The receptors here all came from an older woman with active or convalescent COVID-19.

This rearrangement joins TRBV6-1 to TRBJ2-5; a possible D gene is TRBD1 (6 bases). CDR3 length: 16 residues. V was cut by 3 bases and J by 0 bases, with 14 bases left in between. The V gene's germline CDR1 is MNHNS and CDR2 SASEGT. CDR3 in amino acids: CASSDVPGAYQETQYF. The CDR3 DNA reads TGTGCCAGCAGTGATGTTCCAGGGGCCTACCAAGAGACCCAGTACTTC.

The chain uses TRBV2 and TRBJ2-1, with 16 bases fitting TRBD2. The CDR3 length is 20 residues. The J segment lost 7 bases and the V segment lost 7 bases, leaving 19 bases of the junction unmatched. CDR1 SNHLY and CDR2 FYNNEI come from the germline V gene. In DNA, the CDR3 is TGTGCCAGCAAAGAGGGACTAGCGGGGGGGCACCTACCACGCGATAATGAGCAGTTCTTC. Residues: CASKEGLAGGHLPRDNEQFF. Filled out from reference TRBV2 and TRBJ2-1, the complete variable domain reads EPEVTQTPSHQVTQMGQEVILRCVPISNHLYFYWYRQILGQKVEFLVSFYNNEISEKSEIFDDQFSVERPDGSNFTLKIRSTKLEDSAMYFCASKEGLAGGHLPRDNEQFFGPGTRLTVL.

The CDR3 region has the DNA TGTGCCAGCAGGGTAGGACAATCGAACACTGAAGCTTTCTTT. Protein sequence: CASRVGQSNTEAFF. This chain joins TRBV6-5 and TRBJ1-1, with D perhaps matching TRBD1 (5 bases). The CDR3 has 14 residues. Germline V gives CDR1 MNHEY, CDR2 SVGAGI. V gave up 6 bases and J gave up 1 base, with 12 bases separating them.

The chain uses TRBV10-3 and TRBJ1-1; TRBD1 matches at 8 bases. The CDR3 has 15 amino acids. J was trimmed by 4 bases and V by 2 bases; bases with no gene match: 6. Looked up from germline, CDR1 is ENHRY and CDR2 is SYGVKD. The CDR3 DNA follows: TGTGCCATCAGTGAGGCTGACAGGGGTGGCACTGAAGCTTTCTTT. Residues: CAISEADRGGTEAFF.

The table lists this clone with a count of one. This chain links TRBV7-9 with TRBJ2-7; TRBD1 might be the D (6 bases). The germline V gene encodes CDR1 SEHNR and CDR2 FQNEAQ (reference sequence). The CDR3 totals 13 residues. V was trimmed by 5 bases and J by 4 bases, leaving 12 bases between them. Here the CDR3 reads CASSPNRVYEQYF. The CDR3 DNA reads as TGTGCCAGCAGCCCTAACAGGGTTTACGAGCAGTACTTC.

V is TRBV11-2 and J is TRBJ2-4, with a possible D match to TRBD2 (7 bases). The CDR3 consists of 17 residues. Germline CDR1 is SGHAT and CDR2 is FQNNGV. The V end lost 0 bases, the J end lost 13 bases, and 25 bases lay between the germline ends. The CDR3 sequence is CASSLEAPEVGGGVQYF. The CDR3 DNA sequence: TGTGCCAGCAGCTTAGAGGCCCCCGAGGTAGGGGGGGGTGTCCAGTACTTC.

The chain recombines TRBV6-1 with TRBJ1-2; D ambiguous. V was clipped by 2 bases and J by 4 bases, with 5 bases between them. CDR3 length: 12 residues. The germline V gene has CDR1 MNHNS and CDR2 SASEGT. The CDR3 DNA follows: TGTGCCAGCAGTGAACCCCTCTATGGCTACACCTTC. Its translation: CASSEPLYGYTF.

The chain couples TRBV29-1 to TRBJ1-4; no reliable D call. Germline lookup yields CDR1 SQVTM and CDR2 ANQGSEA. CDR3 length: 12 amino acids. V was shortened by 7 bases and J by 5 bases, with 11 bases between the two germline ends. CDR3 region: CSGGSGNEKLFF. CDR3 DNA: TGCAGCGGGGGAAGCGGCAATGAAAAACTGTTTTTT.

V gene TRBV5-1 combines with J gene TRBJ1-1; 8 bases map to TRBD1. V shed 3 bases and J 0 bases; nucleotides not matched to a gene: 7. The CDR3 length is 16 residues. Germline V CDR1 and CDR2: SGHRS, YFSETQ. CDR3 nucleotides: TGCGCCAGCAGCTCTGGACAGGGCATTTTGAACACTGAAGCTTTCTTT. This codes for CASSSGQGILNTEAFF.

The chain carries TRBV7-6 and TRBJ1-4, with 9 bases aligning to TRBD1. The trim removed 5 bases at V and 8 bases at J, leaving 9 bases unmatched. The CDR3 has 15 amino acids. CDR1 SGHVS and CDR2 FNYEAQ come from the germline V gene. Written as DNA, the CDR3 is TGTGCCAGCAGCCGAACAGGGGGCCTAGGCGAAAAACTGTTTTTT. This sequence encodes CASSRTGGLGEKLFF.

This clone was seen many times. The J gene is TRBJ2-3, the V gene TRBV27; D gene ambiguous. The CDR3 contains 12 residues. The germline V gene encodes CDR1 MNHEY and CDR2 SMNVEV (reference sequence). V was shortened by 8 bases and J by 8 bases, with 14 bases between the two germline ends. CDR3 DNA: TGTGCCAGCCCCCTAGTACTCCGTACGCAGTATTTT. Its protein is CASPLVLRTQYF.

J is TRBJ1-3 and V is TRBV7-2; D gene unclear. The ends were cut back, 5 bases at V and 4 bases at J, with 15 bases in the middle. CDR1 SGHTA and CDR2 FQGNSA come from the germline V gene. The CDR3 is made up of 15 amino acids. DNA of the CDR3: TGTGCCAGCAGCCGCGGATATTCGGAAGGAAACACCATATATTTT. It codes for CASSRGYSEGNTIYF.

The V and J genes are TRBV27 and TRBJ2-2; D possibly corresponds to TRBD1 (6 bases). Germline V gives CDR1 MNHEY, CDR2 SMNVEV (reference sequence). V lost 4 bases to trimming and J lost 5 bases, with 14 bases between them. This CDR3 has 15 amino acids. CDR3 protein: CASSWTVIATGELFF. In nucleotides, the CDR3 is TGTGCCAGCAGTTGGACAGTGATAGCTACCGGGGAGCTGTTTTTT.

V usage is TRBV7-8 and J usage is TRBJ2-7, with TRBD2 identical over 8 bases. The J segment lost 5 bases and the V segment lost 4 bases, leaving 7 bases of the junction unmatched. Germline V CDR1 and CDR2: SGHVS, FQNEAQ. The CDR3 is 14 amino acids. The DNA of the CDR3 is TGTGCCAGCAGCTCGTCGGGGGGGTCCCACGAGCAGTACTTC. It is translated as CASSSSGGSHEQYF. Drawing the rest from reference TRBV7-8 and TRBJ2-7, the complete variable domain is GAGVSQSPRYKVAKRGQDVALRCDPISGHVSLFWYQQALGQGPEFLTYFQNEAQLDKSGLPSDRFFAERPEGSVSTLKIQRTQQEDSAVYLCASSSSGGSHEQYFGPGTRLTVT.

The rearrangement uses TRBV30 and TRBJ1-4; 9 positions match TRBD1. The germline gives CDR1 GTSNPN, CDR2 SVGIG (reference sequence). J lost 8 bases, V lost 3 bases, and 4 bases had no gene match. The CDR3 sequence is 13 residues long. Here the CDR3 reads CAWRRQGGEKLFF. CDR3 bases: TGTGCCTGGAGACGACAGGGGGGGGAAAAACTGTTTTTT.

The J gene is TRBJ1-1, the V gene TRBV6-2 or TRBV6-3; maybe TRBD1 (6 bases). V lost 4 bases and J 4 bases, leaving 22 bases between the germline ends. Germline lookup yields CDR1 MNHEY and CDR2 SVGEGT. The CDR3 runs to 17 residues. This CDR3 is CASSFPRDTTRGTEAFF. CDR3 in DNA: TGTGCCAGCAGTTTCCCCCGGGACACAACCCGGGGCACTGAAGCTTTCTTT.

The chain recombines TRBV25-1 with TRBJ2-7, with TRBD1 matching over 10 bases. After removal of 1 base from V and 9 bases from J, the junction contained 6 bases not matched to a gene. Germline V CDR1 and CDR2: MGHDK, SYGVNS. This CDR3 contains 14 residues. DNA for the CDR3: TGTGCCAGCAGTGAATGGGGGACAGGGGCGGGGCAGTACTTC. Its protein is CASSEWGTGAGQYF.

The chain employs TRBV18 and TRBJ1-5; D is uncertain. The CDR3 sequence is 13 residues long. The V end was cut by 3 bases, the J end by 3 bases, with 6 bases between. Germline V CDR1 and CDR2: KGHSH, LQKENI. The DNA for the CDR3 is TGTGCCAGCTCACCGGGCCCCAATCAGCCCCAGCATTTT. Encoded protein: CASSPGPNQPQHF.

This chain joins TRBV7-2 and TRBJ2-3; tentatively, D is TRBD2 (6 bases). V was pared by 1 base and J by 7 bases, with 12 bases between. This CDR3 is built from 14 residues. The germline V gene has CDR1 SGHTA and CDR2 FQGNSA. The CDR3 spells CASSLGGAGNTQYF. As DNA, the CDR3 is TGTGCCAGCAGCTTAGGCGGGGCCGGGAATACGCAGTATTTT.

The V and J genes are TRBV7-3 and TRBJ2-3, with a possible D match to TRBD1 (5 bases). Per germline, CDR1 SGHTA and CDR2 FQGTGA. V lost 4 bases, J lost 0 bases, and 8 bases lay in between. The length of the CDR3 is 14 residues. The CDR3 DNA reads TGTGCCAGCAGCTCTCGACAGAGCACAGATACGCAGTATTTT. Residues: CASSSRQSTDTQYF.

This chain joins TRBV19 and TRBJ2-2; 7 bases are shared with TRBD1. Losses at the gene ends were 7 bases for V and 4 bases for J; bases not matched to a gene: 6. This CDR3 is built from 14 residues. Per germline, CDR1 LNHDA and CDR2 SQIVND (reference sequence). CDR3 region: CASNRGTVTGELFF. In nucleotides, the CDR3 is TGTGCCAGTAACCGAGGGACAGTCACCGGGGAGCTGTTTTTT.

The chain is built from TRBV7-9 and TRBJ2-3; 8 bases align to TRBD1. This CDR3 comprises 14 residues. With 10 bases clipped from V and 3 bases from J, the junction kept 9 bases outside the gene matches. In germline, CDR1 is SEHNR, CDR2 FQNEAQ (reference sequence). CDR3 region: CATTQGARTDTQYF. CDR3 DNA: TGTGCCACCACTCAGGGGGCGCGGACAGATACGCAGTATTTT.

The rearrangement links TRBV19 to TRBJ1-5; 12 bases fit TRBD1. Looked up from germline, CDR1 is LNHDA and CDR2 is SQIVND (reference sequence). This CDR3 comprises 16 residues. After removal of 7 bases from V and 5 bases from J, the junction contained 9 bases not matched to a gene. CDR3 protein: CASNPAGTGGHQPQHF. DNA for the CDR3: TGTGCCAGTAACCCCGCCGGGACAGGGGGCCATCAGCCCCAGCATTTT.

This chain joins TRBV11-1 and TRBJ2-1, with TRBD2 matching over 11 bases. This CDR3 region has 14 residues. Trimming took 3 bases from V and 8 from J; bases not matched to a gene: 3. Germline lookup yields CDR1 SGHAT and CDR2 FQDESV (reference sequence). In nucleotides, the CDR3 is TGTGCCAGCAGCTTTAGCGGGGGGGCGTATGAGCAGTTCTTC. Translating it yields CASSFSGGAYEQFF.

The CDR3 loop reads CASSQGTGVGNEQFF. For the CDR3, the DNA is TGTGCCAGCAGCCAAGGGACAGGGGTGGGGAATGAGCAGTTCTTC. V is TRBV4-2 and J is TRBJ2-1; 9 bases are shared with TRBD1. The CDR3 runs to 15 residues. Per the germline V gene, CDR1 is LGHNA and CDR2 is YNFKEQ. Losses at the gene ends were 1 base for V and 7 bases for J; bases not matched to a gene: 5.

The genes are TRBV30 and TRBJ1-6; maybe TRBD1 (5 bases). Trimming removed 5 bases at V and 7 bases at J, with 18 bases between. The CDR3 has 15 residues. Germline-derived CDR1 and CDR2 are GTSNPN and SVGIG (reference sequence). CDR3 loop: CAWSTGPHSNSPLHF. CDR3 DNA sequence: TGTGCCTGGTCCACAGGTCCCCATTCAAATTCACCCCTCCACTTT.